Following are 25 T cell receptor beta chains from one sample sequenced in a study of regulatory T cells in long-lasting Graves disease. This sample's time point: persistent/refractory GD, antithyroid drugs over 5 years with positive TRAb. Preparation of the TCR library used RNA extracted from PBMCs. Combining iRepertoire HTBI primers with Arm-PCR of CDR3 regions, the authors built TCR beta libraries. TCRdb re-called the multiplex PCR reads through MiXCR, storing one row per CDR3 protein. The data contain 360,000 or so distinct CDR3 sequences, roughly 24% of them singletons. Material: peripheral blood mononuclear cells (PBMCs), obtained when the disease was refractory, from a patient treated with antithyroid drugs. The origin of the receptors is a woman aged 40 to 50 with Graves disease.

This clonotype was seen many times. The chain combines TRBV28 with TRBJ2-7, with D possibly TRBD2 on 6 matching bases. Per germline, CDR1 MDHEN and CDR2 SYDVKM. Trimming took off 2 bases at V and 6 bases at J, with 14 bases between the two ends. The CDR3 is 14 residues long. The chain's CDR3 is CASSLTGVGPEQYF. The CDR3 DNA reads TGTGCCAGCAGTTTAACGGGAGTAGGTCCCGAGCAGTACTTC.

The genes are TRBV9 and TRBJ1-1; D not resolved. V dropped 6 bases and J dropped 1 base, with 10 bases sitting between them. This CDR3 is 13 amino acids long. The germline gives CDR1 SGDLS, CDR2 YYNGEE. The CDR3 DNA reads TGTGCCAGCAAGGAACACTCGAACACTGAAGCTTTCTTT. Amino acids: CASKEHSNTEAFF.

In this sample, this clonotype turned up many times. The chain uses TRBV6-5 and TRBJ1-4, with a weak D call TRBD1 (5 bases). The V gene's germline CDR1 is MNHEY and CDR2 SVGAGI. The CDR3 has 14 residues. Trimming left V 4 bases short and J 5 bases short, with 11 bases between. In DNA form, the CDR3 reads TGTGCCAGCAGTTGGGGGGGAGTGAATGAAAAACTGTTTTTT. This gives the protein CASSWGGVNEKLFF.

This clonotype was counted many times. The CDR3 sequence: CASSFLAAEETQYF. The CDR3 DNA reads as TGTGCCAGCAGTTTTTTAGCGGCAGAAGAGACCCAGTACTTC. The chain joins TRBV28 to TRBJ2-5; a weak D match, TRBD2 (6 bases). V was trimmed by 3 bases and J by 3 bases, leaving 11 bases between them. Looked up from germline, CDR1 is MDHEN and CDR2 is SYDVKM. This CDR3 is 14 amino acids long.

V is TRBV19 and J is TRBJ1-2; no reliable D call. This CDR3 is 13 amino acids long. The V gene's germline CDR1 is LNHDA and CDR2 SQIVND (reference sequence). Trimming pared 6 bases from V and 2 bases from J, leaving 10 bases between. Here the CDR3 DNA reads TGTGCCAGTAGCAGGACTTCGAACTATGGCTACACCTTC. It codes for CASSRTSNYGYTF. Full variable domain (rest looked up from reference TRBV19 and TRBJ1-2): DGGITQSPKYLFRKEGQNVTLSCEQNLNHDAMYWYRQDPGQGLRLIYYSQIVNDFQKGDIAEGYSVSREKKESFPLTVTSAQKNPTAFYLCASSRTSNYGYTFGSGTRLTVV.

In its sample, this clonotype was seen many times. The chain links TRBV2 to TRBJ1-5, with TRBD1 as a possible D gene (5 bases). The CDR3 is 14 residues long. Germline V gene data show CDR1 as SNHLY and CDR2 as FYNNEI. V was cut by 6 bases and J by 6 bases, with 15 bases left in between. CDR3 DNA: TGTGCCAGCAGCGGGCAGGGTGATGGTCAGCCCCAGCATTTT. Residues: CASSGQGDGQPQHF.

Ten or more counts support this clonotype. The chain links TRBV28 to TRBJ2-7; 10 bases are shared with TRBD2. Trimming cost V 8 bases and J 6 bases; bases outside gene matches: 10. The CDR3 consists of 14 residues. Germline lookup yields CDR1 MDHEN and CDR2 SYDVKM. CDR3 residues: CASEGASGSREQYF. DNA for the CDR3: TGTGCCAGCGAGGGGGCTAGCGGGAGTCGCGAGCAGTACTTC.

The chain has TRBV9 and TRBJ1-1; no reliable D call. V was clipped by 0 bases and J by 0 bases, with 9 bases between them. CDR3 length: 15 amino acids. Germline V lookup: CDR1 SGDLS, CDR2 YYNGEE. The CDR3 is CASSVGAGMNTEAFF. The CDR3 DNA follows: TGTGCCAGCAGCGTAGGCGCAGGAATGAACACTGAAGCTTTCTTT.

This clonotype was observed a few times. The chain carries TRBV3-1 and TRBJ1-1; D may be TRBD1 (6 bases). V was trimmed by 3 bases and J by 5 bases, leaving 16 bases between them. Germline CDR1 is LGHDT and CDR2 is YNNKEL (reference sequence). This CDR3 comprises 15 residues. The DNA of the CDR3 is TGTGCCAGCAGCCATGCCCCGGGGGCAGGTACTGAAGCTTTCTTT. This sequence encodes CASSHAPGAGTEAFF.

This clonotype was seen at least ten times. This chain joins TRBV24-1 and TRBJ2-2, with TRBD1 identical over 8 bases. CDR1 is KGHDR, CDR2 SFDVKD, per germline. Trimming took 4 bases from V and 3 from J; bases not matched to a gene: 6. The CDR3 runs 16 residues. The CDR3: CATSESRTGHTGELFF. In DNA, the CDR3 is TGTGCCACCAGTGAGTCACGGACAGGGCACACCGGGGAGCTGTTTTTT.

V gene TRBV5-6 combines with J gene TRBJ2-5; the D gene is possibly TRBD2 (6 bases). V was trimmed by 0 bases and J by 5 bases, leaving 17 bases between them. CDR3 size: 16 residues. Germline CDR1 and CDR2: SGHDT and YYEEEE. For the CDR3, the DNA is TGTGCCAGCAGCTTGGGGGGACCCAGAAGCGGGGAGACCCAGTACTTC. It is translated as CASSLGGPRSGETQYF.

This clonotype has a count of ten or more. The CDR3 DNA follows: TGTGCCATCAGTGTGGAGGTTCGTTCCGGGGACGAGCAGTACTTC. Its protein is CAISVEVRSGDEQYF. V gene TRBV10-3 combines with J gene TRBJ2-7; weak D call: TRBD2 (5 bases). Looked up from germline, CDR1 is ENHRY and CDR2 is SYGVKD. The CDR3 has 15 residues. Trimming stripped 4 bases from V and 5 bases from J, with 18 bases between.

The sample holds many counts of this clonotype. The rearrangement links TRBV28 to TRBJ2-2; D remains unclear. V dropped 3 bases and J dropped 4 bases, with 12 bases sitting between them. This CDR3 comprises 15 residues. In germline, CDR1 is MDHEN, CDR2 SYDVKM. CDR3 in DNA: TGTGCCAGCAGTTTCAGTGTAGTGGGCACCGGGGAGCTGTTTTTT. Its protein is CASSFSVVGTGELFF.

The chain joins TRBV7-2 to TRBJ2-3, with a weak D call TRBD2 (5 bases). The CDR3 runs to 14 residues. Trimming took off 7 bases at V and 6 bases at J, with 17 bases between the two ends. Germline assignment: CDR1 SGHTA and CDR2 FQGNSA. CDR3 in amino acids: CASNPGPGRDTQYF. The CDR3 nucleotides read TGTGCCAGCAATCCCGGCCCGGGAAGGGATACGCAGTATTTT. The entire variable domain, with the rest obtained from reference TRBV7-2 and TRBJ2-3, is as follows: GAGVSQSPSNKVTEKGKDVELRCDPISGHTALYWYRQSLGQGLEFLIYFQGNSAPDKSGLPSDRFSAERTGGSVSTLTIQRTQQEDSAVYLCASNPGPGRDTQYFGPGTRLTVL.

CDR3 nucleotides: TGTGCCAGCAGCCGCGGGAGACCGCCTGGAGAGCAGTACTTC. Translation gives CASSRGRPPGEQYF. This chain connects TRBV6-1 to TRBJ2-7; 7 bases match TRBD2. Losses at the gene ends were 6 bases for V and 7 bases for J; bases not matched to a gene: 12. The CDR3 has 14 amino acids. Germline assignment: CDR1 MNHNS and CDR2 SASEGT.

This clonotype was counted ten times or more. The rearrangement joins TRBV6-1 to TRBJ1-1; tentatively, D is TRBD1 (5 bases). The ends were cut back, 8 bases at V and 3 bases at J, with 16 bases in the middle. The CDR3 consists of 14 residues. Germline V gene lookup returns CDR1 MNHNS and CDR2 SASEGT. The CDR3 DNA reads TGTGCCAGCCGGACAATCGACAGCCACACTGAAGCTTTCTTT. The encoded protein is CASRTIDSHTEAFF.

This clonotype was counted between two and nine times. The gene calls are TRBV30 and TRBJ2-3; TRBD2 is a possible D gene (5 bases). There are 12 residues in the CDR3. Germline loops: CDR1 GTSNPN, CDR2 SVGIG (reference sequence). The V and J ends lost 4 bases and 5 bases respectively, with 10 bases between them. The CDR3 spells CAWMTGIDTQYF. CDR3 coding DNA: TGTGCCTGGATGACCGGGATAGATACGCAGTATTTT.

This chain uses TRBV20-1 with TRBJ1-1; no clear D gene. The CDR3 totals 12 residues. Germline V lookup: CDR1 DFQATT, CDR2 SNEGSKA (reference sequence). Deletions cut 7 bases from V and 2 bases from J, with 11 bases between. The CDR3 DNA reads as TGCAGTGAGGTTGGGGATAACACTGAAGCTTTCTTT. Encoded protein: CSEVGDNTEAFF.

This clonotype was seen many times. The chain employs TRBV2 and TRBJ2-7, with TRBD2 matching 10 bases. In germline, CDR1 is SNHLY, CDR2 FYNNEI. The CDR3 is 15 residues long. Trimming removed 1 base from V and 3 bases from J; junction bases left unmatched: 3. CDR3 amino acids: CASSEELAGNYEQYF. The DNA of the CDR3 is TGTGCCAGCAGTGAAGAACTAGCGGGAAACTACGAGCAGTACTTC.

This clonotype was seen at least ten times. This rearrangement joins TRBV10-1 to TRBJ2-7, with a tentative D call TRBD2 (6 bases). Germline-derived CDR1 and CDR2 are WNHNN and SYGVQD (reference sequence). The length of the CDR3 is 14 residues. The V gene lost 3 bases and the J gene lost 1 base, with 10 bases spanning the gap. The CDR3 region has the DNA TGCGCCAGCAGTGATGGTGGGGGGTCCTACGAGCAGTACTTC. It translates to CASSDGGGSYEQYF.

A word on this clonotype: A read error likely explains this, since a far larger clone differs by one base. It is likely a read error, because the conserved phenylalanine at the end of the CDR3 is missing. The chain employs TRBV7-9 and TRBJ2-5; the D gene is possibly TRBD2 (6 bases). The CDR3 length is 15 residues. Trimming shortened V by 5 bases and J by 10 bases, and 23 bases separated the two germline ends. Germline CDR1 is SEHNR and CDR2 is FQNEAQ (reference sequence). CDR3 sequence reads: CASSQNSVSIAVQYL. CDR3 bases: TGTGCCAGCAGCCAAAATTCCGTCTCGATAGCGGTCCAGTACCTC.

This clonotype was seen ten or more times. The chain is built from TRBV28 and TRBJ1-6; no clear D. V lost 4 bases and J 6 bases, leaving 7 bases between the germline ends. The V gene's germline CDR1 is MDHEN and CDR2 SYDVKM. This CDR3 contains 13 residues. Here the CDR3 DNA reads TGTGCCAGCAGTTCCTGGGGTAATTCACCCCTCCACTTT. This encodes CASSSWGNSPLHF.

This clonotype occurred many times. The V and J genes are TRBV5-1 and TRBJ1-1; maybe TRBD1 (6 bases). CDR3 length equals 14 residues. CDR1 and CDR2 (germline): SGHRS, YFSETQ. Trimming removed 4 bases at V and 5 bases at J, with 15 bases between. CDR3 nucleotide sequence: TGCGCCAGCAGCGTGGTACTACAGGGAACTGAAGCTTTCTTT. It codes for CASSVVLQGTEAFF. Filled out from reference TRBV5-1 and TRBJ1-1, the complete variable domain reads KAGVTQTPRYLIKTRGQQVTLSCSPISGHRSVSWYQQTPGQGLQFLFEYFSETQRNKGNFPGRFSGRQFSNSRSEMNVSTLELGDSALYLCASSVVLQGTEAFFGQGTRLTVV.

This clonotype has a count of ten or more. The chain links TRBV2 to TRBJ2-4; either TRBD1 or TRBD2 may fit D (5 bases each). CDR3 length: 15 amino acids. Germline V gene lookup returns CDR1 SNHLY and CDR2 FYNNEI. V gave up 8 bases and J gave up 0 bases, with 14 bases separating them. The CDR3 region is CASGGRDQAKNIQYF. CDR3 bases: TGTGCCAGCGGCGGAAGGGACCAAGCCAAAAACATTCAGTACTTC.

This clonotype occurred a few times. The rearrangement links TRBV6-1 to TRBJ2-6; D gene ambiguous. The CDR3 sequence is 14 residues long. Germline CDR1 and CDR2: MNHNS and SASEGT. The V end lost 2 bases, the J end lost 3 bases, and 5 bases lay between the germline ends. CDR3 sequence (DNA): TGTGCCAGCAGTGAATCTCATGGGGCCAACGTCCTGACTTTC. Protein: CASSESHGANVLTF.